A single sample is the source of the 6 T cell receptor beta chains below, sequenced in a study of shared clonotypes between healthy human individuals. Naive CD8 cells comprised CD45RO-negative, CCR7-positively selected cells, excluding terminally differentiated effector memory CD45RA+ cells. Only in-frame clones appear in the TCRdb table, and some are missing; sequencing was by immunoSEQ multiplex PCR. The sample consists of approximately 740,000 clones, over 90% of them appearing once. The source material was naive CD8+ T cells sorted from blood. The source is a man younger than 40 in good health.

The CDR3: CASGTSGTGEQYF. For the CDR3, the DNA is TGTGCCAGCGGGACTAGCGGGACTGGCGAGCAGTACTTC. The V call is TRBV6-6, the J call TRBJ2-7, with 13 bases that match TRBD2. CDR1 and CDR2 from the germline V gene are MNHNY and SVGAGI (reference sequence). The length of the CDR3 is 13 residues. J lost 6 bases, V lost 8 bases, and 4 bases had no gene match.

The CDR3: CASSLEPAANTEAFF. The CDR3 DNA reads TGTGCCAGCAGCTTAGAGCCCGCAGCGAACACTGAAGCTTTCTTT. This chain uses TRBV7-9 with TRBJ1-1, with no clear D. With 1 base removed from V and 1 base from J, the gap between germline ends came to 10 bases. The CDR3 is 15 amino acids. Germline V lookup: CDR1 SEHNR, CDR2 FQNEAQ (reference sequence).

V usage is TRBV7-9 and J usage is TRBJ2-1; the match to TRBD1 covers 7 bases. Germline V gives CDR1 SEHNR, CDR2 FQNEAQ (reference sequence). Germline trimming cut 3 bases from V and 4 bases from J; bases unmatched to any gene: 12. This CDR3 contains 17 residues. CDR3 residues: CASSLVGQASPYNEQFF. Written as DNA, the CDR3 is TGTGCCAGCAGCTTGGTAGGACAGGCCTCACCTTACAATGAGCAGTTCTTC.

The V call is TRBV6-5, the J call TRBJ2-1; D gene ambiguous. V lost 4 bases and J 1 base, leaving 5 bases between the germline ends. The CDR3 length is 13 residues. The germline gives CDR1 MNHEY, CDR2 SVGAGI. CDR3 sequence (DNA): TGTGCCAGCAGTTCGGAGTCCTACAATGAGCAGTTCTTC. Residues: CASSSESYNEQFF.

Note on this clone: Other DNA sequences from this sample encode an identical CDR3 as well. The J gene is TRBJ2-7, the V gene TRBV5-1; the match to TRBD2 covers 14 bases. This CDR3 is built from 15 residues. Per germline, CDR1 SGHRS and CDR2 YFSETQ. V trimming: 4 bases; J trimming: 3 bases; junction bases outside the gene matches: 3. In DNA, the CDR3 is TGCGCCAGCAGCCTCGGACTAGCGGGAGGCTACGAGCAGTACTTC. Protein: CASSLGLAGGYEQYF.

This clone was found once. The chain carries TRBV29-1 and TRBJ2-3; 9 bases map to TRBD2. Germline CDR1 reads SQVTM; CDR2 reads ANQGSEA. This CDR3 has 15 amino acids. V dropped 4 bases and J dropped 4; count of bases not matched to a gene: 9. CDR3 bases: TGCAGCGTTGGAGGTGCGGGAGGGCCGCCAGATACGCAGTATTTT. Amino acid sequence: CSVGGAGGPPDTQYF.